This T cell receptor (beta chain) is from a study of blood T cell repertoires in COVID-19. Study as a whole: Material from acute and convalescent COVID-19 was sourced from the United States, Italy and Spain.

Authors' data handling: Amplification of reference gene primers provided the estimated nucleated cell counts. Method: immunoSEQ multiplex PCR; TCRdb's copy keeps in-frame clones and lacks some. That table supplies the V and J calls and clone size; D and trimming were determined from the DNA. The sample has approximately 490,000 clones, around 90% seen once. The V gene lost 6 bases and the J gene lost 5 bases, with 12 bases spanning the gap. This CDR3 comprises 13 residues. Germline V lookup: CDR1 LGHDT, CDR2 YNNKEL (reference sequence). Participants spanned ages 18 to 89 years and resided in roughly 22 US areas. Participants had their cohort set by participant-reported clinical history.

The chain joins TRBV3-1 (or the pseudogene TRBV3-2) to TRBJ2-3, with a tentative D call TRBD1 (8 bases). Sequencing input: PBMCs or T cells enriched from blood (not recorded which). The TCR originated in a woman under 30 who had recovered from COVID-19. CDR3 DNA sequence: TGTGCCAGCAGACAGGGGGAGGGAGATACGCAGTATTTT. This sequence encodes CASRQGEGDTQYF.